This T cell receptor (beta chain) was documented in a study of T-cell reconstitution after alpha-beta-depleted transplantation in children. Points on this clonotype: At one of its ends the junction is not consistent with the germline gene, which may arise from a read error.

This CDR3 contains 16 residues. Preparing the TCRbeta library involved the use of unique molecular identifiers. A single record per CDR3 protein comes from TCRdb applying MiXCR to the PCR reads. This table has about 180,000 distinct CDR3 sequences, roughly 10% appearing once. This TCR was sampled from a boy younger than 10 with acute myeloid leukemia, due to receive a stem cell transplant. The chain couples TRBV12-3 or TRBV12-4 to TRBJ1-2; D call uncertain. The specimen comprised PBMCs, sampled before TCRalphabeta/CD19-depleted stem cell transplant. DNA of the CDR3: TGTGCCAGCAGTTTAGTGAGTGGGAGAGCTAACTATGGCGACACCTTC. Its translation is CASSLVSGRANYGDTF.